This T cell receptor (beta chain) was recovered during a study of human T cells and chemical hapten exposure. Trimming removed 3 bases from V and 2 bases from J, with 13 bases in between. In germline, CDR1 is SGHRS, CDR2 YFSETQ. The CDR3 extends over 15 amino acids. In this sample, this clonotype turned up many times. Noted time point: pre-sensitization, week 0. Specified treatment: therapeutic diphenylcyclopropenone sensitization with weekly scalp DPC. A single record per CDR3 protein comes from TCRdb applying MiXCR to the RACE reads. The data contain tens of thousands of distinct CDR3 sequences, roughly 10% of them singletons.

The chain carries TRBV5-1 and TRBJ2-3; perhaps TRBD2 as D (6 bases). Sequenced here: whole blood, sampled in connection with sensitization to the hapten diphenylcyclopropenone (DPC). This clonotype was sampled from a man aged 25 to 45 with alopecia areata. Some clones in this sample may be carry-over from other donors' samples. CDR3 protein: CASSWGTFTTDTQYF. As DNA, the CDR3 is TGCGCCAGCAGCTGGGGGACTTTTACCACAGATACGCAGTATTTT. Complete variable domain (other parts from reference TRBV5-1 and TRBJ2-3): KAGVTQTPRYLIKTRGQQVTLSCSPISGHRSVSWYQQTPGQGLQFLFEYFSETQRNKGNFPGRFSGRQFSNSRSEMNVSTLELGDSALYLCASSWGTFTTDTQYFGPGTRLTVL.